This TCR beta chain originates from a study of cytomegalovirus exposure and HLA in healthy donors. Study in general: A prior analysis found 117 million unique TCR beta sequences from approximately 190 million T cells.

It was with 60 Vbeta and 13 Jbeta primers that the PCR ran. Clones were sequenced by immunoSEQ multiplex PCR, and TCRdb holds only the in-frame ones, with some missing. Found here are roughly 220,000 clones; the top ten clones hold 1.1%. With respect to this clone: Its antigen is currently unknown.

Findings and limits, study-wide: Reports state that TCR beta sequences accurately predicted most subjects' HLA-A and HLA-B alleles.

This clonotype was sampled from a girl aged 2 to 10 in good health and CMV-seropositive. Sequenced material: PBMCs.

Here the CDR3 DNA reads TGTGCCAGCAGCGTAAGGGCAGGGAAGGAGGGGCCCTATGGCTACACCTTC. It codes for CASSVRAGKEGPYGYTF. The gene calls are TRBV9 and TRBJ1-2, with D possibly being TRBD1 (5 bases). Germline V gene data show CDR1 as SGDLS and CDR2 as YYNGEE. Trimming removed 1 base at V and 4 bases at J, with 20 bases between. This CDR3 contains 17 residues.